This TCR beta chain was sequenced in a study of shared clonotypes between healthy human individuals. This CDR3 has 14 residues. The ends were cut back, 0 bases at V and 6 bases at J, with 11 bases in the middle. CDR1 SGDLS and CDR2 YYNGEE come from the germline V gene. Method: immunoSEQ multiplex PCR; TCRdb's copy keeps in-frame clones and lacks some. This table has 2 million to 3 million clones, roughly 93% appearing once. The TCR originated in a man aged 18 to 29 in good health. Some clones in this sample may be carry-over from other donors' samples. This sequence joins TRBV9 and TRBJ2-3; no clear D gene. Sequencing was performed on naive CD4+ T cells from PBMCs. Specified subset: CD45RA+ positively selected. CDR3 loop: CASSVGDATDTQYF. The CDR3 nucleotides are TGTGCCAGCAGCGTAGGAGACGCGACGGATACGCAGTATTTT.